What follows is one T cell receptor beta chain and its context. This receptor's antigen is unknown. No much larger clonotype is one base removed from it; base qualities were not supplied. This record comes from a study of control samples from healthy donors and cancer patients (dated by TCRdb to about 2020). Preparation of the library involved the immunoSEQ multiplex PCR assay. This immuneACCESS table, as held by TCRdb, lists in-frame sequences with V and J called but not all clones. Of the missing ones, under half trace to an unresolved V gene in checked studies; the others have no known cause. Across this sample there are 75,000 to 90,000 clones, with around nine tenths seen only once. The ten largest make up around 21% of the sample. From the cysteine through the phenylalanine, the CDR3 covers 15 amino acids. Only the CDR3 DNA is retained, 45 bases long and in frame from the first base. Deletion took 3 bases off V and 3 bases off J, with a span of 12 bases between the germline ends. Looking up the germline V gene yields CDR1 KGHSH and CDR2 LQKENI.

This sequence uses TRBV18 and TRBJ1-5; 5 matching bases give a weak D call of TRBD1. The clonotype was recovered from a man younger than 40 in good health. Sequenced input: blood. In nucleotide form, the sequence is TGTGCCAGCTCACCCTCGACAGTGCCCAATCAGCCCCAGCATTTT. The encoded protein is CASSPSTVPNQPQHF.